These 27 T cell receptor beta chains originate from one sample sequenced in a study of human T cells and chemical hapten exposure. Time point indicated: patch test 2, 6 weeks after DPC sensitization. This sample's treatment: therapeutic diphenylcyclopropenone sensitization with weekly scalp DPC. TCRdb re-called the RACE reads through MiXCR, storing one row per CDR3 protein. Seen here are about 140,000 distinct CDR3 sequences, 10% to 15% observed once, and the top ten hold 1.3% to 1.5%. The material was whole blood, obtained in connection with sensitization to the hapten diphenylcyclopropenone (DPC). The receptors were sampled from a woman in her forties or fifties with alopecia areata. Some clones in this sample may be carry-over from other donors' samples.

This clonotype was seen a handful of times. The CDR3 here is CSASRGEETQYF. The DNA of the CDR3 is TGCAGTGCTAGTCGGGGGGAAGAGACCCAGTACTTC. V and J are TRBV20-1 and TRBJ2-5; the match to TRBD2 covers 7 bases. The CDR3 extends over 12 amino acids. Looked up from germline, CDR1 is DFQATT and CDR2 is SNEGSKA (reference sequence). Unmatched junction bases numbered 1, after V lost 3 bases and J lost 3 bases.

The chain combines TRBV7-2 with TRBJ2-6; D ambiguous. This CDR3 region has 15 residues. The V gene's germline CDR1 is SGHTA and CDR2 FQGNSA. Trimming left V 5 bases short and J 0 bases short, with 8 bases between. In nucleotides, the CDR3 is TGTGCCAGCAGCCTGGGCCGCTCTGGGGCCAACGTCCTGACTTTC. It yields the protein CASSLGRSGANVLTF. Based on the CDR3 plus reference TRBV7-2 and TRBJ2-6, the full variable domain is GAGVSQSPSNKVTEKGKDVELRCDPISGHTALYWYRQSLGQGLEFLIYFQGNSAPDKSGLPSDRFSAERTGGSVSTLTIQRTQQEDSAVYLCASSLGRSGANVLTFGAGSRLTVL.

This clonotype appeared a few times. The chain has TRBV20-1 and TRBJ2-7; possible D gene TRBD2, 6 bases. The germline gives CDR1 DFQATT, CDR2 SNEGSKA (reference sequence). The CDR3 is 16 amino acids. Deletions cut 0 bases from V and 3 bases from J, with 18 bases between. In nucleotides, the CDR3 is TGCAGTGCTAGAGACCTTAGGTTAGCGGAGAGCTACGAGCAGTACTTC. Translated: CSARDLRLAESYEQYF.

There are a few counts of this clonotype. This sequence joins TRBV20-1 and TRBJ2-1; 12 bases map to TRBD2. Per germline, CDR1 DFQATT and CDR2 SNEGSKA (reference sequence). V trimming: 5 bases; J trimming: 8 bases; junction bases outside the gene matches: 10. The CDR3 consists of 15 residues. The CDR3 sequence: CSAPRRTSGTHEQFF. DNA for the CDR3: TGCAGTGCTCCCCGTCGGACTAGCGGGACGCATGAGCAGTTCTTC.

This clonotype was recorded a few times. The chain couples TRBV3-1 to TRBJ2-7, with 7 nucleotides matching TRBD2. The CDR3 extends over 16 amino acids. J gave up 0 bases and V 4 bases, and 9 bases lay outside the gene matches. The germline gives CDR1 LGHDT, CDR2 YNNKEL (reference sequence). CDR3 loop: CASSRNSGPFSYEQYF. CDR3 coding DNA: TGTGCCAGCAGCCGGAATAGCGGGCCCTTCTCCTACGAGCAGTACTTC.

The V call is TRBV11-2, the J call TRBJ2-1; 14 bases are shared with TRBD2. CDR1 is SGHAT and CDR2 is FQNNGV in the germline V gene. V gave up 0 bases and J gave up 2 bases; unmatched junction bases: 6. This CDR3 comprises 19 residues. The CDR3 is CASSLDVGLAGATYNEQFF. The CDR3 bases are TGTGCCAGCAGCTTAGATGTGGGACTAGCGGGGGCGACCTACAATGAGCAGTTCTTC.

This clonotype was counted only a few times. The chain carries TRBV13 and TRBJ2-7; no reliable D call. V lost 0 bases and J lost 7, with 7 bases in between. This CDR3 spans 12 amino acids. Germline lookup yields CDR1 PRHDT and CDR2 FYEKMQ (reference sequence). CDR3 amino acids: CASSLGLGEQYF. The CDR3, as DNA: TGTGCCAGCAGCTTAGGCCTGGGGGAGCAGTACTTC. The entire variable domain, with the rest obtained from reference TRBV13 and TRBJ2-7, is as follows: AAGVIQSPRHLIKEKRETATLKCYPIPRHDTVYWYQQGPGQDPQFLISFYEKMQSDKGSIPDRFSAQQFSDYHSELNMSSLELGDSALYFCASSLGLGEQYFGPGTRLTVT.

This clonotype was observed at least ten times. The J gene is TRBJ1-2, the V gene TRBV7-9; D is uncertain. Germline loops: CDR1 SEHNR, CDR2 FQNEAQ (reference sequence). Trimming took off 5 bases at V and 3 bases at J, with 10 bases between the two ends. The CDR3 extends over 13 amino acids. CDR3 sequence reads: CASSPAGDYGYTF. Here the CDR3 DNA reads TGTGCCAGCAGCCCGGCTGGAGACTATGGCTACACCTTC.

To note about this clonotype: A much larger clone is a single base away; this may be a read error. The chain employs TRBV4-3 and TRBJ2-2; D possibly corresponds to TRBD1 (5 bases). V lost 2 bases to trimming and J lost 6 bases, with 13 bases between them. Germline loops: CDR1 LGHNA, CDR2 YSLEER. The CDR3 loop spans 15 amino acids. CDR3 sequence (DNA): TGCGCCAGCAGCCAACTGGACAAGGGCGCCGGGGAGCTGTTTTTT. It encodes CASSQLDKGAGELFF.

This clonotype was seen repeatedly, ten times or more. The genes are TRBV2 and TRBJ2-1, with 9 nucleotides matching TRBD2. The CDR3 length is 15 residues. With V trimmed by 5 bases and J by 6 bases, 8 bases remained unmatched. Germline V gene data show CDR1 as SNHLY and CDR2 as FYNNEI. CDR3 residues: CASSWGLAWLNEQFF. CDR3 nucleotides: TGTGCCAGCAGTTGGGGACTAGCATGGCTCAATGAGCAGTTCTTC. The full variable domain, in which reference TRBV2 and TRBJ2-1 provide the parts outside the CDR3, is EPEVTQTPSHQVTQMGQEVILRCVPISNHLYFYWYRQILGQKVEFLVSFYNNEISEKSEIFDDQFSVERPDGSNFTLKIRSTKLEDSAMYFCASSWGLAWLNEQFFGPGTRLTVL.

This chain uses TRBV30 with TRBJ2-5; 8 bases align to TRBD1. V gave up 4 bases and J gave up 3 bases; unmatched junction bases: 10. The CDR3 runs to 15 residues. Germline CDR1 is GTSNPN and CDR2 is SVGIG (reference sequence). CDR3 protein: CAWNSRQGAEETQYF. In nucleotides, the CDR3 is TGTGCCTGGAACTCCCGTCAGGGGGCAGAAGAGACCCAGTACTTC. Filled out from reference TRBV30 and TRBJ2-5, the complete variable domain reads SQTIHQWPATLVQPVGSPLSLECTVEGTSNPNLYWYRQAAGRGLQLLFYSVGIGQISSEVPQNLSASRPQDRQFILSSKKLLLSDSGFYLCAWNSRQGAEETQYFGPGTRLLVL.

This clonotype has only a few counts. This rearrangement joins TRBV20-1 to TRBJ1-1; unclear D gene. CDR1 and CDR2 (germline): DFQATT, SNEGSKA (reference sequence). The CDR3 runs 14 residues. Trimming cost V 1 base and J 1 base, with 10 bases left between them. CDR3 amino acids: CSARVPGPNTEAFF. The CDR3 nucleotides read TGCAGTGCTAGAGTGCCAGGCCCGAACACTGAAGCTTTCTTT.

The chain joins TRBV19 to TRBJ1-1; TRBD1 matches at 9 bases. With 5 bases clipped from V and 6 bases from J, the junction kept 7 bases outside the gene matches. This CDR3 spans 14 amino acids. In germline, CDR1 is LNHDA, CDR2 SQIVND (reference sequence). CDR3 amino acids: CASSRPGTGPEAFF. The CDR3 coding sequence is TGTGCCAGTAGTCGACCCGGGACAGGGCCTGAAGCTTTCTTT.

This clonotype turned up a few times. CDR3 bases: TGTGCCAGCAGTTTATCGAGGGGAAGCGGGGAGCTGTTTTTT. Its protein product is CASSLSRGSGELFF. The chain has TRBV27 and TRBJ2-2; either TRBD1 or TRBD2 may fit D (5 bases each). Germline loops: CDR1 MNHEY, CDR2 SMNVEV (reference sequence). The V gene lost 0 bases and the J gene lost 7 bases, with 9 bases spanning the gap. The CDR3 totals 14 residues.

The sample holds a few counts of this clonotype. The chain has TRBV30 and TRBJ1-2, with a weak D call TRBD1 (5 bases). The V gene's germline CDR1 is GTSNPN and CDR2 SVGIG (reference sequence). Trimming stripped 0 bases from V and 0 bases from J, with 11 bases between. The CDR3 consists of 15 residues. CDR3 nucleotide sequence: TGTGCCTGGAGTGTTATGGGGGTAGCTAACTATGGCTACACCTTC. Protein sequence: CAWSVMGVANYGYTF.

The chain combines TRBV19 with TRBJ2-2; 9 bases fit TRBD2. The CDR3 runs to 15 residues. Germline V gene lookup returns CDR1 LNHDA and CDR2 SQIVND (reference sequence). V was pared by 7 bases and J by 10 bases, with 13 bases of the junction left unmatched. The CDR3 loop reads CASTAGGPRVVELFF. CDR3 coding DNA: TGTGCCAGTACCGCGGGAGGGCCAAGAGTCGTGGAGCTGTTTTTT.

A few counts support this clonotype. The V gene is TRBV11-3, the J gene TRBJ2-7; D perhaps matches TRBD1 (6 bases). CDR1 and CDR2 (germline): SGHNT, YENEEA. Trimming stripped 5 bases from V and 2 bases from J, with 16 bases between. This CDR3 contains 15 residues. CDR3 loop: CASSRRRDNTYEQYF. CDR3 nucleotide sequence: TGTGCCAGCAGCCGCCGCCGGGACAATACCTACGAGCAGTACTTC.

This clonotype was counted at least ten times. V and J are TRBV6-6 and TRBJ2-1, with 7 bases fitting TRBD2. The ends lost 8 bases at V and 1 base at J; junction bases unmatched: 20. The germline V gene has CDR1 MNHNY and CDR2 SVGAGI (reference sequence). This CDR3 is 19 amino acids long. The CDR3 DNA follows: TGTGCCAGCCGGATCGGGGTCCTGGGCGGGAGTAGGTCCTACAATGAGCAGTTCTTC. Amino acids: CASRIGVLGGSRSYNEQFF.

This clonotype was seen repeatedly, ten times or more. V and J are TRBV29-1 and TRBJ1-1, with D hard to call. Looked up from germline, CDR1 is SQVTM and CDR2 is ANQGSEA. Deletions cut 3 bases from V and 5 bases from J, with 7 bases between. The CDR3 contains 11 residues. The DNA for the CDR3 is TGCAGCGTTGACGGAGGGACTGAAGCTTTCTTT. Amino acid sequence: CSVDGGTEAFF. Together with reference TRBV29-1 and TRBJ1-1, the CDR3 gives the full variable domain: SAVISQKPSRDICQRGTSLTIQCQVDSQVTMMFWYRQQPGQSLTLIATANQGSEATYESGFVIDKFPISRPNLTFSTLTVSNMSPEDSSIYLCSVDGGTEAFFGQGTRLTVV.

This clonotype was counted between two and nine times. The chain employs TRBV6-2 or TRBV6-3 and TRBJ2-2; a possible D gene is TRBD1 (10 bases). The CDR3 spans 20 residues. Germline V gives CDR1 MNHEY, CDR2 SVGEGT. The V end was cut by 6 bases, the J end by 5 bases, with 31 bases between. CDR3 bases: TGTGCCAGCAGCCCCACCAGGGACAGGGGAGGCGGGAGGGAGACCGGGGAGCTGTTTTTT. Protein product: CASSPTRDRGGGRETGELFF.

This chain connects TRBV6-5 to TRBJ2-1; no reliable D call. The length of the CDR3 is 11 residues. Trimming stripped 1 base from V and 8 bases from J, with 3 bases between. CDR1 and CDR2 from the germline V gene are MNHEY and SVGAGI. DNA for the CDR3: TGTGCCAGCAGTTACTATCATGAGCAGTTCTTC. Its protein is CASSYYHEQFF.

This clonotype has just a few counts. The chain joins TRBV6-2 or TRBV6-3 to TRBJ2-2; 13 bases are shared with TRBD2. The CDR3 has 16 residues. Germline V gene sequence: CDR1 MNHEY, CDR2 SVGEGT. Losses at the gene ends were 5 bases for V and 5 bases for J; bases not matched to a gene: 5. The CDR3 coding sequence is TGTGCCAGCAGTACTGGACTAGCGGGAGCGACCGGGGAGCTGTTTTTT. Protein: CASSTGLAGATGELFF.

The V call is TRBV5-8, the J call TRBJ1-1; D remains ambiguous. With 0 bases removed from V and 1 base from J, the gap between germline ends came to 13 bases. The CDR3 consists of 16 residues. Per the germline V gene, CDR1 is SGHTS and CDR2 is YDEGEE. CDR3 bases: TGTGCCAGCAGCTTGGACTTTTGGGCCCCGAACACTGAAGCTTTCTTT. It yields the protein CASSLDFWAPNTEAFF.

The CDR3 here is CASSATGSRDETQYF. In nucleotides, the CDR3 is TGTGCCAGCAGCGCGACAGGCTCGAGGGACGAGACCCAGTACTTC. V usage is TRBV7-8 and J usage is TRBJ2-5, with a possible D match to TRBD1 (6 bases). The V end was cut by 5 bases, the J end by 5 bases, with 18 bases between. The CDR3 sequence is 15 residues long. CDR1 SGHVS and CDR2 FQNEAQ come from the germline V gene.

Ten or more counts support this clonotype. This chain connects TRBV29-1 to TRBJ2-7; D remains ambiguous. Germline V gives CDR1 SQVTM, CDR2 ANQGSEA. The CDR3 consists of 12 residues. With 0 bases removed from V and 4 bases from J, the gap between germline ends came to 7 bases. This CDR3 is CSVEDPGYEQYF. The CDR3 DNA sequence: TGCAGCGTTGAAGATCCCGGGTACGAGCAGTACTTC.

This chain uses TRBV20-1 with TRBJ2-1; D is perhaps TRBD2 (5 bases). Germline values: CDR1 DFQATT, CDR2 SNEGSKA (reference sequence). Trimming left V 0 bases short and J 7 bases short, with 19 bases between. The CDR3 contains 16 residues. DNA of the CDR3: TGCAGTGCTAGAGATCACCTAGTCCCTAGCTCGAATGAGCAGTTCTTC. It codes for CSARDHLVPSSNEQFF.

This clonotype has a handful of counts. The chain joins TRBV20-1 to TRBJ2-7, with 12 bases aligning to TRBD2. Germline CDR1 is DFQATT and CDR2 is SNEGSKA (reference sequence). This CDR3 has 15 amino acids. Losses at the gene ends were 1 base for V and 4 bases for J; bases not matched to a gene: 5. The CDR3 DNA sequence: TGCAGTGCTAGAGGCTCACTAGCGGGAGGTTACGAGCAGTACTTC. This translates into CSARGSLAGGYEQYF.